These T cell receptor beta chains were read from a single sample in a study of cytomegalovirus exposure and HLA in healthy donors. Profiled with immunoSEQ multiplex PCR; TCRdb holds only in-frame clones, not every one. The table records about 220,000 clones, approximately 88% of them present only once. Sequenced: PBMCs. The receptors come from a woman in her twenties or thirties in good health and CMV-seropositive. Each CDR3 is given with its conserved first and last residue. A D gene is named only where the DNA matches it firmly. Clone size is shown for a subset of rows, as once, few, many or a class of expanded clone.

>TRBV5-4|.|.|TRBJ1-2
CASSVGTLGGYTF
TGTGCCAGCAGCGTCGGGACCTTGGGGGGCTACACCTTC
>TRBV7-8|.|few|TRBJ2-1
CASSPRGVHEQFF
TGTGCCAGCAGCCCCAGGGGAGTTCATGAGCAGTTCTTC
>TRBV20-1|.|few|TRBJ2-5
CSAGAGETQYF
TGCAGCGCCGGGGCTGGGGAGACCCAGTACTTC
>TRBV2|.|.|TRBJ1-1
CASRTGLEAFF
TGTGCCAGCAGAACAGGGCTTGAAGCTTTCTTT
>TRBV5-1|.|.|TRBJ2-7
CASSAGNLQGYEQYF
TGCGCCAGCAGCGCCGGGAATTTGCAGGGCTACGAGCAGTACTTC
>TRBV5-1|TRBD2|.|TRBJ2-7
CASSTQPGGTYEQYF
TGCGCCAGCAGCACCCAGCCGGGAGGGACCTACGAGCAGTACTTC
>TRBV28|.|.|TRBJ2-1
CASSFYRYNEQFF
TGTGCCAGCAGTTTTTACAGGTACAATGAGCAGTTCTTC
>TRBV13|.|.|TRBJ2-7
CASSRGGGVGYEQYF
TGTGCCAGCAGCCGAGGAGGGGGCGTCGGGTACGAGCAGTACTTC
>TRBV5-6|.|.|TRBJ2-7
CASSRSMGYEQYF
TGTGCCAGCAGCCGTTCAATGGGCTACGAGCAGTACTTC
>TRBV4-3|.|once|TRBJ2-6
CASSQWAISGGANVLTF
TGCGCCAGCAGCCAGTGGGCTATCTCTGGTGGGGCCAACGTCCTGACTTTC
>TRBV30|TRBD2|.|TRBJ2-1
CAWSEGLGNEQFF
TGTGCCTGGAGCGAGGGACTAGGAAATGAGCAGTTCTTC
>TRBV9|.|.|TRBJ2-7
CASSPRAGGNTYPHYEQYF
TGTGCCAGCAGCCCAAGAGCTGGGGGCAACACGTACCCCCACTACGAGCAGTACTTC
>TRBV10-1|TRBD2|.|TRBJ2-7
CASSESYPTWGGRSYEQYF
TGCGCCAGCAGTGAGTCGTACCCTACCTGGGGAGGGCGATCCTACGAGCAGTACTTC
>TRBV4-1|TRBD2|.|TRBJ2-1
CASSRITSGGYNEQFF
TGCGCCAGCAGCCGCATTACTAGCGGGGGTTACAATGAGCAGTTCTTC
>TRBV30|.|few|TRBJ1-1
CAWMNINTEAFF
TGTGCCTGGATGAACATCAACACTGAAGCTTTCTTT
>TRBV2|.|.|TRBJ2-7
CASRGLGQPGEQYF
TGTGCCAGCAGGGGGCTCGGACAACCTGGGGAGCAGTACTTC
>TRBV9|TRBD1|.|TRBJ2-2
CASSHDRDRGYTGELFF
TGTGCCAGCAGCCACGACCGGGACAGGGGTTACACCGGGGAGCTGTTTTTT
>TRBV2|.|.|TRBJ1-1
CASKQGGNTEAFF
TGTGCCAGCAAACAGGGAGGTAACACTGAAGCTTTCTTT
>TRBV27|TRBD1|.|TRBJ1-1
CASSSGGREAFF
TGTGCCAGCAGCTCAGGGGGGAGAGAAGCTTTCTTT
>TRBV7-2|TRBD2|once|TRBJ2-1
CASSTVAGSYNEQFF
TGTGCCAGCAGCACGGTAGCGGGCTCCTACAATGAGCAGTTCTTC
>TRBV18|.|.|TRBJ1-4
CASSPKGYVQSSEKLFF
TGTGCCAGCTCACCAAAGGGTTACGTTCAGTCTTCCGAAAAACTGTTTTTT
>TRBV29-1|.|.|TRBJ2-1
CSVEGGQGDNEQFF
TGCAGCGTTGAAGGGGGGCAGGGAGACAATGAGCAGTTCTTC
>TRBV10-3|.|.|TRBJ1-5
CAISVEGSNQPQHF
TGTGCCATCAGTGTGGAGGGAAGCAATCAGCCCCAGCATTTT
>TRBV5-1|.|.|TRBJ1-3
CASSLTGLSGNTIYF
TGCGCCAGCAGCTTGACAGGACTCTCTGGAAACACCATATATTTT
>TRBV7-9|.|.|TRBJ2-1
CASSFRQGGYNEQFF
TGTGCCAGCAGCTTTCGACAGGGAGGCTACAATGAGCAGTTCTTC
>TRBV6-5|TRBD2|.|TRBJ2-5
CASHRGLAGAFPYF
TGTGCCAGCCATCGCGGACTAGCGGGAGCATTTCCGTACTTC
>TRBV7-6|TRBD2|once|TRBJ2-7
CASSPRTSGSYEQYF
TGTGCCAGCAGCCCCCGGACTAGCGGGTCCTACGAGCAGTACTTC
>TRBV5-1|TRBD1|once|TRBJ1-2
CASSFGGTGHGYTF
TGCGCCAGCAGCTTTGGCGGGACAGGACATGGCTACACCTTC
>TRBV6-5|.|.|TRBJ2-7
CASSLQGMGYEQYF
TGTGCCAGCAGTCTACAGGGTATGGGCTACGAGCAGTACTTC
>TRBV4-3|.|.|TRBJ2-3
CASSQGGTSTDTQYF
TGCGCCAGCAGCCAAGGGGGGACCAGCACAGATACGCAGTATTTT
>TRBV18|.|.|TRBJ1-2
CASSRTEGGYTF
TGTGCCAGCTCACGGACAGAAGGTGGCTACACCTTC
>TRBV7-9|.|.|TRBJ2-7
CASSLEIHEQYF
TGTGCCAGCAGCCTGGAGATCCACGAGCAGTACTTC
>TRBV19|.|.|TRBJ1-5
CASRMDISNQPQHF
TGTGCCAGTAGAATGGACATTAGCAATCAGCCCCAGCATTTT
>TRBV6-5|.|.|TRBJ1-2
CASSYVTGVLAGYTF
TGTGCCAGCAGTTACGTTACCGGGGTACTCGCTGGCTACACCTTC
>TRBV15|.|.|TRBJ1-1
CATSRIWGEAFF
TGTGCCACCAGCAGAATTTGGGGTGAAGCTTTCTTT
>TRBV11-2|.|few|TRBJ1-2
CASSPYGGDAYGYTF
TGTGCCAGCAGCCCATACGGGGGAGATGCCTATGGCTACACCTTC
>TRBV9|.|.|TRBJ2-6
CASSVGQVWYSGANVLTF
TGTGCCAGCAGCGTAGGGCAGGTTTGGTATTCTGGGGCCAACGTCCTGACTTTC
>TRBV4-1|.|.|TRBJ1-5
CASSQVVIQPQHF
TGCGCCAGCAGCCAAGTAGTGATCCAGCCCCAGCATTTT
>TRBV30|.|.|TRBJ2-7
CAWSIGTVSEQYF
TGTGCCTGGAGCATCGGGACCGTCTCCGAGCAGTACTTC
>TRBV11-2|.|.|TRBJ2-2
CASSPGQNTGELFF
TGTGCCAGTAGCCCGGGACAGAACACCGGGGAGCTGTTTTTT
>TRBV10-1|.|once|TRBJ1-3
CASSVDGGGSGNTIYF
TGCGCCAGCAGTGTGGACGGCGGGGGTTCTGGAAACACCATATATTTT
>TRBV2|.|.|TRBJ1-4
CASNDASTNEKLFF
TGTGCCAGCAACGACGCTTCAACTAATGAAAAACTGTTTTTT
>TRBV11-2|.|few|TRBJ1-1
CAGRILNTEAFF
TGTGCCGGACGGATCCTGAACACTGAAGCTTTCTTT